These 2 T cell receptor beta chains were sequenced from one sample in a study of CD8 T cell repertoires and HIV-1 epitope variants. Their target antigens are unknown. Sequenced by immunoSEQ multiplex PCR; TCRdb stores in-frame clones only, minus some. The sample holds 5,000 or so clones; roughly 65% are singletons and the top ten take about two fifths. Sequenced material: cultured CD8+ T cells derived from PBMCs. These receptors were taken from a male donor with HIV.

This clone has just a few counts. The chain recombines TRBV7-2 with TRBJ2-7; D might be TRBD1 (6 bases). Germline CDR1 reads SGHTA; CDR2 reads FQGNSA. The length of the CDR3 is 12 residues. V shed 4 bases and J shed 7 bases, with 11 bases lying between them. This CDR3 reads CASSSPGDEQYF. Written as DNA, the CDR3 is TGTGCCAGCAGCTCGCCAGGGGATGAGCAGTACTTC. Supplemented by reference TRBV7-2 and TRBJ2-7, the full variable domain reads GAGVSQSPSNKVTEKGKDVELRCDPISGHTALYWYRQSLGQGLEFLIYFQGNSAPDKSGLPSDRFSAERTGGSVSTLTIQRTQQEDSAVYLCASSSPGDEQYFGPGTRLTVT.

This clone has more than one count but fewer than ten. The chain uses TRBV6-5 and TRBJ2-1; D is ambiguous. Per the germline V gene, CDR1 is MNHEY and CDR2 is SVGAGI. The length of the CDR3 is 14 residues. V was clipped by 4 bases and J by 6 bases, with 13 bases between them. The CDR3 is CASSSLGRSNEQFF. Written as DNA, the CDR3 is TGTGCCAGCAGTTCCCTCGGCAGGTCCAATGAGCAGTTCTTC.